This T cell receptor beta chain was observed in a study of blood T cell repertoires in COVID-19. With respect to this clone: This sample includes further DNA sequences coding for the same CDR3.

Libraries were prepared by immunoSEQ multiplex PCR; TCRdb keeps only in-frame clonotypes and omits some of them. The sample lists roughly 180,000 clones; 83% were seen once. From germline, CDR1 is SGHRS and CDR2 YFSETQ. The CDR3 runs 15 residues. Trimming took off 0 bases at V and 2 bases at J, with 8 bases between the two ends. This rearrangement joins TRBV5-1 to TRBJ2-2, with TRBD1 as a possible D gene (5 bases). The clonotype was recovered from a woman aged 45-65 years who had recovered from COVID-19. What was sequenced was PBMCs or T cells enriched from blood (not recorded which). The CDR3 nucleotides read TGCGCCAGCAGCTTGGGAGACAGCAACACCGGGGAGCTGTTTTTT. Translated: CASSLGDSNTGELFF.